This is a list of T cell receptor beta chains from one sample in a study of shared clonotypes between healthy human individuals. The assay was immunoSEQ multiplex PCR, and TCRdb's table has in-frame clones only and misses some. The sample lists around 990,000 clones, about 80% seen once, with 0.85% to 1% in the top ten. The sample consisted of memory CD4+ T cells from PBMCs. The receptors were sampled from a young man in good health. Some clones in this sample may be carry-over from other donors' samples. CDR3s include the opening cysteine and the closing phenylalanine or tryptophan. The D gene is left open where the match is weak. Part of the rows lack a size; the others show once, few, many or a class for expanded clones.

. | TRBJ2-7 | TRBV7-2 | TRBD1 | TGTGCCAGCAGCACCGGGACAGGTTCATTTTACGAGCAGTACTTC | CASSTGTGSFYEQYF
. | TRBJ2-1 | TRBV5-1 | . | TGCGCCAGCAGCTTGGACAGGGGTGCGGGGAGTAGGAATGAGCAGTTCTTC | CASSLDRGAGSRNEQFF
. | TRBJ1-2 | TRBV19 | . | TGTGCCAGCAGGGCCGGGGGTAACTATGGCTACACCTTC | CASRAGGNYGYTF
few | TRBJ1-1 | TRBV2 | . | TGTGCCAGCAGTGCACCCGACAGATACACTGAAGCTTTCTTT | CASSAPDRYTEAFF
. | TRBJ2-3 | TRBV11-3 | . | TGTGCCAGCAGCTTAGTCCTGGGGGCAGGTACGCAGTATTTT | CASSLVLGAGTQYF
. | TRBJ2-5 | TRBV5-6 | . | TGTGCCAGCAGCCAGACAGGTGGAGAGACCCAGTACTTC | CASSQTGGETQYF
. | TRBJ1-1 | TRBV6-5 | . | TGTGCCAGCAGTTACTCGAGGAACACTGAAGCTTTCTTT | CASSYSRNTEAFF
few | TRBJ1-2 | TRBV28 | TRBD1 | TGTGCCAGCAGTTGGACAGGGGCTGCCTATGGCTACACCTTC | CASSWTGAAYGYTF
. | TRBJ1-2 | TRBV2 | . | TGTGCCAGCAGTAGGTCGAACTATGGCTACACCTTC | CASSRSNYGYTF
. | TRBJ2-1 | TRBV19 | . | TGTGCCAGTATGAGGGGAAAGAATGAGCAGTTCTTC | CASMRGKNEQFF
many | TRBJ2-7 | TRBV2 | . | TGTGCCAGCAGTGACCTGGGCCCCTACGAGCAGTACTTC | CASSDLGPYEQYF
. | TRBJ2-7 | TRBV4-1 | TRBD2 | TGCGCCAGCAGCAGAACCGGGACTACCTATTCCTACGAGCAGTACTTC | CASSRTGTTYSYEQYF
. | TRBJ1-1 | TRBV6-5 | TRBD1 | TGTGCCAGCCGTACATCAGGGGGCGAAGCTTTCTTT | CASRTSGGEAFF
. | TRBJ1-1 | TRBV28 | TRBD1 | TGTGCCAGCAGTTTGGGACAGGGCCACACTGAAGCTTTCTTT | CASSLGQGHTEAFF
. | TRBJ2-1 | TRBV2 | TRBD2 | TGTGCCAGCAGTATGGCTAGCGGGAGGAATGAGCAGTTCTTC | CASSMASGRNEQFF
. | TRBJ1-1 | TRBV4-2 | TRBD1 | TGTGCCAGCAGCCAGGGACAGCTTGAAGCTTTCTTT | CASSQGQLEAFF
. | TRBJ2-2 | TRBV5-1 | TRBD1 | TGCGCCAGCAGCTTGGCAGGACAGGGAAGCACCGGGGAGCTGTTTTTT | CASSLAGQGSTGELFF
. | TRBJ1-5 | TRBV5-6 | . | TGTGCCAGCAGCTTGAAGATATCAGGGGGCAATCAGCCCCAGCATTTT | CASSLKISGGNQPQHF
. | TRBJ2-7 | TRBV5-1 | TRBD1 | TGCGCCAGCAGCGCCTATGGGACAGGGACCGAGCAGTACTTC | CASSAYGTGTEQYF
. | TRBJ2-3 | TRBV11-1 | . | TGTGCCAGCAGCCCTAAGCCTTTTACGGGAGCCGATACGCAGTATTTT | CASSPKPFTGADTQYF
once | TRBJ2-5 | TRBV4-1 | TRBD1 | TGCGCCAGCAGCCCACAGGGGTACGGGGAGACCCAGTACTTC | CASSPQGYGETQYF
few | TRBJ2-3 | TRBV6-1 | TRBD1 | TGTGCCAGCAGTGAAATCGGGACAGGGCTTAACACAGATACGCAGTATTTT | CASSEIGTGLNTDTQYF
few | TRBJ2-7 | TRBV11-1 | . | TGTGCCAGCAGCTTAACGTCGTCCTGGGGGACCTACGAGCAGTACTTC | CASSLTSSWGTYEQYF
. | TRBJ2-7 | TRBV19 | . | TGTGCCAGTAGTATACAGACTAACTACGAGCAGTACTTC | CASSIQTNYEQYF
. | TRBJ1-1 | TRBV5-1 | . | TGCGCCAGCAGCTTGAAAAGGGACACTGAAGCTTTCTTT | CASSLKRDTEAFF